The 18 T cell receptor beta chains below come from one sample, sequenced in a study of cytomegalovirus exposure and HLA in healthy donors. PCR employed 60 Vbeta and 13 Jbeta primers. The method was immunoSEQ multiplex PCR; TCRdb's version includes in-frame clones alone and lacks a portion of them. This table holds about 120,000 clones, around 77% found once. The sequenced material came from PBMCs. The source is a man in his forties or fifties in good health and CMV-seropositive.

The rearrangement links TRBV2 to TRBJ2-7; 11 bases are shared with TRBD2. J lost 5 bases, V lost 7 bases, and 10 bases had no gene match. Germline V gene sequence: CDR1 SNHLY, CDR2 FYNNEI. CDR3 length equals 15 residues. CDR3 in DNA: TGTGCCAGCATCCAGGGGACTAGCGGTTCCGACGAGCAGTACTTC. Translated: CASIQGTSGSDEQYF.

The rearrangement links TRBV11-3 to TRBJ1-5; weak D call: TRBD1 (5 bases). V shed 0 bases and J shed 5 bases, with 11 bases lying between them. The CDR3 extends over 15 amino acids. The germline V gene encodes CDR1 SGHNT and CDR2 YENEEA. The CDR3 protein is CASSLDGQGHQPQHF. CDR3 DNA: TGTGCCAGCAGCTTAGACGGCCAGGGCCATCAGCCCCAGCATTTT.

The CDR3 nucleotides read TGTGCCAGCAGATCGGTCCTAGCGGGAGGCAGAGCGTCCTACAATGAGCAGTTCTTC. It translates to CASRSVLAGGRASYNEQFF. The chain has TRBV7-9 and TRBJ2-1, with TRBD2 matching 11 bases. The CDR3 loop spans 19 amino acids. Germline V gene sequence: CDR1 SEHNR, CDR2 FQNEAQ (reference sequence). After removal of 6 bases from V and 1 base from J, the junction contained 14 bases not matched to a gene.

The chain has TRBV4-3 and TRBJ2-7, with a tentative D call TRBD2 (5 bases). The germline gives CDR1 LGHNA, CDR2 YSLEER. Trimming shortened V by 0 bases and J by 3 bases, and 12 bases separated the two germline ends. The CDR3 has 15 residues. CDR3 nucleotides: TGCGCCAGCAGCCAAGACGGGGATTTGGTCTACGAGCAGTACTTC. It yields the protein CASSQDGDLVYEQYF.

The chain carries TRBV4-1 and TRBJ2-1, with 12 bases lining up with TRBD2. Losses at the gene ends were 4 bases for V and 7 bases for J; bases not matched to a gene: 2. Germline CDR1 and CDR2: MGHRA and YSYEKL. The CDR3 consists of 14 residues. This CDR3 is CASSRTSGMNEQFF. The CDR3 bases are TGCGCCAGCAGCCGGACTAGCGGGATGAATGAGCAGTTCTTC.

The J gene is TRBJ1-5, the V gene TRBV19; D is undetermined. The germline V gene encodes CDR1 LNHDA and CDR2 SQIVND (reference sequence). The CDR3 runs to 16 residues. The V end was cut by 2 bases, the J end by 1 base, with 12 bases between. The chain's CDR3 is CASSILEGGSNQPQHF. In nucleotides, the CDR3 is TGTGCCAGTAGTATATTGGAAGGCGGAAGCAATCAGCCCCAGCATTTT.

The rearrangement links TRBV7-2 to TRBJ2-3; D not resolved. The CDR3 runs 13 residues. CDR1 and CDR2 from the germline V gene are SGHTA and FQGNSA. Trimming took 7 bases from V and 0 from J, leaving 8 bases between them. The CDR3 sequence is CASMAPSTDTQYF. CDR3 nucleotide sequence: TGTGCCAGCATGGCCCCTAGCACAGATACGCAGTATTTT.

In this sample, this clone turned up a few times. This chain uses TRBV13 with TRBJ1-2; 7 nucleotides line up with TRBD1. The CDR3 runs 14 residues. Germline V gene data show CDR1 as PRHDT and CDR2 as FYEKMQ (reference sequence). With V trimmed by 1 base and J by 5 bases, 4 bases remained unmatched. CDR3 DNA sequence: TGTGCCAGCAGCTTAGAGGGCAGGGGGTATGGCTACACCTTC. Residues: CASSLEGRGYGYTF.

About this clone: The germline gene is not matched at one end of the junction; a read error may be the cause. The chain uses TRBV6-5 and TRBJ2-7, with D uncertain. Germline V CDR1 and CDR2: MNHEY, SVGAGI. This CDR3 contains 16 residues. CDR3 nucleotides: TGTGCCAGCAGTAACTCCCAAAGCTTTGGCTCCTACGAGCAGTACTTC. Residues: CASSNSQSFGSYEQYF.

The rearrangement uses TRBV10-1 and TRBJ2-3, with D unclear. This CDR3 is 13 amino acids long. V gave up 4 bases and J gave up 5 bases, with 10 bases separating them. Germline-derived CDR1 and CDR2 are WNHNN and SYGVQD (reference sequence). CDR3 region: CASSALDGDTQYF. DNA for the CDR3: TGCGCCAGCAGTGCCCTAGACGGAGATACGCAGTATTTT.

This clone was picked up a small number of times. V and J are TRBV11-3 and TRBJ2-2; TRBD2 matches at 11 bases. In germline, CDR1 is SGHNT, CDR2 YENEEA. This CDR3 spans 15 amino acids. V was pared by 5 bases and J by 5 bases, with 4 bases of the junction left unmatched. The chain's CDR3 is CASSPVAGGTGELFF. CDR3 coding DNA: TGTGCCAGCAGCCCGGTAGCGGGGGGGACCGGGGAGCTGTTTTTT.

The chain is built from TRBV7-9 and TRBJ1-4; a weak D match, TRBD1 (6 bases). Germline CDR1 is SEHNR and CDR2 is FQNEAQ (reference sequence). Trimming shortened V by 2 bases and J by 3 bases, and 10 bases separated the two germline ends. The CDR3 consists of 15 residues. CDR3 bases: TGTGCCAGCAGCTTACAGGGGAGGGCTAATGAAAAACTGTTTTTT. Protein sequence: CASSLQGRANEKLFF.

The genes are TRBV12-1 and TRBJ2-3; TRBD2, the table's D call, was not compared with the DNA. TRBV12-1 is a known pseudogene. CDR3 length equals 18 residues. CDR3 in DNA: TGTGCCAGCAGCTTTAATAGTGAGGTAGCGGGGCCCACAGATACGCAGTATTTT. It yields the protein CASSFNSEVAGPTDTQYF.

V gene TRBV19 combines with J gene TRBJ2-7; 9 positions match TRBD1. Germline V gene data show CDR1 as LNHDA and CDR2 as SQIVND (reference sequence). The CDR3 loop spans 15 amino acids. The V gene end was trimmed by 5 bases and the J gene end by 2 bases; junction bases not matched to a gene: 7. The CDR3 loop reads CASSAPGTGTYEQYF. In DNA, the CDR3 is TGTGCCAGTAGTGCCCCTGGGACAGGGACCTACGAGCAGTACTTC.

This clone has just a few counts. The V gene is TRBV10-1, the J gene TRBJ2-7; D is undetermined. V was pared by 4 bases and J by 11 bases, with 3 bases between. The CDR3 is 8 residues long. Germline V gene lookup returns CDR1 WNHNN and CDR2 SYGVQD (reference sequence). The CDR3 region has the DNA TGCGCCAGCAGTGGAGAGTACTTC. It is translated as CASSGEYF.

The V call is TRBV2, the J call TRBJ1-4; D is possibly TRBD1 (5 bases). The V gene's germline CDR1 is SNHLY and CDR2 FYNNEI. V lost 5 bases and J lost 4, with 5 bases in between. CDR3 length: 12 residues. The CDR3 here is CASSRGNEKLFF. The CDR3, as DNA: TGTGCCAGCAGTAGGGGTAATGAAAAACTGTTTTTT.

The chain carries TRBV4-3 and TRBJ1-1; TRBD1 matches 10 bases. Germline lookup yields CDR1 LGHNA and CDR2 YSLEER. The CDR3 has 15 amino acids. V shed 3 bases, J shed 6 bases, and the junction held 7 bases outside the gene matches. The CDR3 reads CASSHGQGGGPEAFF. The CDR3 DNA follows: TGCGCCAGCAGCCATGGACAGGGGGGTGGTCCTGAAGCTTTCTTT.

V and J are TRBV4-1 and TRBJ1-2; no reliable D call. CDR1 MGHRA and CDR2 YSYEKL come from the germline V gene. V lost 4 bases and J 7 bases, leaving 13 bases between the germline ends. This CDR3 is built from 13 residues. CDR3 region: CASSREGLSGYTF. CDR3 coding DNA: TGCGCCAGCAGCCGGGAGGGTTTAAGTGGCTACACCTTC.